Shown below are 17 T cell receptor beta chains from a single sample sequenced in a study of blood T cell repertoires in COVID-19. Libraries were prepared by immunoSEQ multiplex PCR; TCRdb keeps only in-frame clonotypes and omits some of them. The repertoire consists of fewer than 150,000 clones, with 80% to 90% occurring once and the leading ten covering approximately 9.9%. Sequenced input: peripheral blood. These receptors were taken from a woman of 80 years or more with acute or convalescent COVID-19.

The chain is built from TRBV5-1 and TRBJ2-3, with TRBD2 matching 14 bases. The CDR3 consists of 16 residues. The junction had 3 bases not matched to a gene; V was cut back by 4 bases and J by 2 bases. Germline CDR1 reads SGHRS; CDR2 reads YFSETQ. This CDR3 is CASSRLAGGSTDTQYF. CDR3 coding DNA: TGCGCCAGCAGCCGACTAGCGGGGGGGTCCACAGATACGCAGTATTTT.

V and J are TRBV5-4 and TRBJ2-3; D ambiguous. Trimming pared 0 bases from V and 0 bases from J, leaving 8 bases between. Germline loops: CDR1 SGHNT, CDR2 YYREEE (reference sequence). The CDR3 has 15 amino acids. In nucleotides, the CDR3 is TGTGCCAGCAGCTTGGGACTTACTAGCACAGATACGCAGTATTTT. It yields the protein CASSLGLTSTDTQYF.

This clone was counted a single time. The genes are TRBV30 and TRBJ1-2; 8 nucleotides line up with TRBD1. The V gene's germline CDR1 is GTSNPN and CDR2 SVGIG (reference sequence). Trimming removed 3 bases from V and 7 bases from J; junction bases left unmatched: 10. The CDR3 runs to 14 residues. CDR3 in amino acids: CAWSRTGTGSGYTF. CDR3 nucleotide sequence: TGTGCCTGGAGCCGTACGGGGACAGGTTCTGGCTACACCTTC. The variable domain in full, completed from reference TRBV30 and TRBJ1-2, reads SQTIHQWPATLVQPVGSPLSLECTVEGTSNPNLYWYRQAAGRGLQLLFYSVGIGQISSEVPQNLSASRPQDRQFILSSKKLLLSDSGFYLCAWSRTGTGSGYTFGSGTRLTVV.

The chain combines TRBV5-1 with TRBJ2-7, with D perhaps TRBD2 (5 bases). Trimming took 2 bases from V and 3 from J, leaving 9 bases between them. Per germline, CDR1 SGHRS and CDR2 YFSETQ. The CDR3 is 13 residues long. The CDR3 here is CASSFDRDYEQYF. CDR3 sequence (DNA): TGCGCCAGCAGCTTTGATCGGGACTACGAGCAGTACTTC.

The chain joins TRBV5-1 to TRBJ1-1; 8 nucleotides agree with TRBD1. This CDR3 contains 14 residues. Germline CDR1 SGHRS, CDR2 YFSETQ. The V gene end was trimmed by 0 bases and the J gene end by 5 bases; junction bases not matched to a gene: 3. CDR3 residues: CASSLDGTGTEAFF. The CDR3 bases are TGCGCCAGCAGCTTGGATGGGACAGGAACTGAAGCTTTCTTT.

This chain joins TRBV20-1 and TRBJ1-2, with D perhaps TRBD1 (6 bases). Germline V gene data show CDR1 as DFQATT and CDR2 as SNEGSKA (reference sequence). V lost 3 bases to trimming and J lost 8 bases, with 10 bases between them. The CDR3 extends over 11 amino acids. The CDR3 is CSASWGGGYTF. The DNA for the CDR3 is TGCAGTGCTAGTTGGGGGGGCGGCTACACCTTC.

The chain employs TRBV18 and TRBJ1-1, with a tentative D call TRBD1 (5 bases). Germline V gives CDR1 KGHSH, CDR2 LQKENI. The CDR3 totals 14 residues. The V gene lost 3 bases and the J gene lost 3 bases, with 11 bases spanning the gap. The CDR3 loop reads CASSPRTLDTEAFF. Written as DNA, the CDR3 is TGTGCCAGCTCACCTCGGACACTCGACACTGAAGCTTTCTTT.

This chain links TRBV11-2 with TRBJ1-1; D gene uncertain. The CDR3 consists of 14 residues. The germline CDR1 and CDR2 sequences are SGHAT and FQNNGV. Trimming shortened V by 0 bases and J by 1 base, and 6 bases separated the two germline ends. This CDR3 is CASSLDWANTEAFF. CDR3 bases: TGTGCCAGCAGCTTAGATTGGGCGAACACTGAAGCTTTCTTT.

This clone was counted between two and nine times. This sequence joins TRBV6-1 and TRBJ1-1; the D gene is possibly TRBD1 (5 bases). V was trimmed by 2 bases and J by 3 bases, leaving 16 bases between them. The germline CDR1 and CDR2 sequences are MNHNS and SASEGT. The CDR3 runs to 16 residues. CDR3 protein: CASSETEGGVHTEAFF. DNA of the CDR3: TGTGCCAGCAGTGAAACGGAAGGAGGGGTACACACTGAAGCTTTCTTT.

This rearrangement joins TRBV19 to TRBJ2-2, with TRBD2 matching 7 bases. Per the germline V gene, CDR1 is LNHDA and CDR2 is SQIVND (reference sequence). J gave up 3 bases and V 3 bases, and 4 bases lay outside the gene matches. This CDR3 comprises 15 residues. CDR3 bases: TGTGCCAGTAGTATGGGCGGGGGTTACACCGGGGAGCTGTTTTTT. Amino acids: CASSMGGGYTGELFF.

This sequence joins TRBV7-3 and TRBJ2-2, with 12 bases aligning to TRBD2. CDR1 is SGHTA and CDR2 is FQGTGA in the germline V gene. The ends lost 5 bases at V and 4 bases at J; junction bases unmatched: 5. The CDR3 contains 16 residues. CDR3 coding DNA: TGTGCCAGCAGCCGTGGACTAGCGGGGACCACCGGGGAGCTGTTTTTT. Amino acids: CASSRGLAGTTGELFF.

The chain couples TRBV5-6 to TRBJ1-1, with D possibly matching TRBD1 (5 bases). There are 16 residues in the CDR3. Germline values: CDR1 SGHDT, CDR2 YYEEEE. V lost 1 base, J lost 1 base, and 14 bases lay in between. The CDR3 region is CASSLPGIAPNTEAFF. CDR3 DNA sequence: TGTGCCAGCAGCTTGCCAGGGATCGCCCCGAACACTGAAGCTTTCTTT. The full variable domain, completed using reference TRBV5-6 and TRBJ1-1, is DAGVTQSPTHLIKTRGQQVTLRCSPKSGHDTVSWYQQALGQGPQFIFQYYEEEERQRGNFPDRFSGHQFPNYSSELNVNALLLGDSALYLCASSLPGIAPNTEAFFGQGTRLTVV.

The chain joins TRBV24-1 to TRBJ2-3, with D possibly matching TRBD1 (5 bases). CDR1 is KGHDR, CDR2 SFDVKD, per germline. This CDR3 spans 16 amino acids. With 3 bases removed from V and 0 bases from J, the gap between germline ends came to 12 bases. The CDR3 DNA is TGTGCCACCAGTGATACCAGACAGTCTAGCACAGATACGCAGTATTTT. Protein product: CATSDTRQSSTDTQYF.

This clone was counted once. This CDR3 reads CASSYSRGADGYTF. In DNA, the CDR3 is TGTGCCAGCAGTTACTCCCGGGGGGCAGATGGCTACACCTTC. V and J are TRBV6-5 and TRBJ1-2; weak D call: TRBD1 (6 bases). The CDR3 spans 14 residues. Per the germline V gene, CDR1 is MNHEY and CDR2 is SVGAGI. The V end was cut by 0 bases, the J end by 6 bases, with 11 bases between.

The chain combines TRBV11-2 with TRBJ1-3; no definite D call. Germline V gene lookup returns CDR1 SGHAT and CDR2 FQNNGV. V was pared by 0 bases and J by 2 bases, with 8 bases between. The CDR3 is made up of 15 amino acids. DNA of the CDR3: TGTGCCAGCAGCTTAGAGCCCAGAACTGGAAACACCATATATTTT. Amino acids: CASSLEPRTGNTIYF.

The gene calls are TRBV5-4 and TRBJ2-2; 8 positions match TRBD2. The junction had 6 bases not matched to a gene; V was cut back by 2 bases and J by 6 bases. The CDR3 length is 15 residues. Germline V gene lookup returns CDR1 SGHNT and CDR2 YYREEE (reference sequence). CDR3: CASSFSGGRAGELFF. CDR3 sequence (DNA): TGTGCCAGCAGCTTCTCGGGGGGGAGGGCCGGGGAGCTGTTTTTT.

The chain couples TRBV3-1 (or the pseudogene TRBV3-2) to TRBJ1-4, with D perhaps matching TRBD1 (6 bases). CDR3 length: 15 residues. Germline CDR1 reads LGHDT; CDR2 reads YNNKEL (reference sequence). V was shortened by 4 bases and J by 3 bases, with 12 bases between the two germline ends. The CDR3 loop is CASSRQVGANEKLFF. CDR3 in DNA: TGTGCCAGCAGCCGACAGGTGGGGGCTAATGAAAAACTGTTTTTT.